Each of the 12 T cell receptor beta chains below was sequenced from the same sample in a study of T cell repertoires in cytomegalovirus infection (dated by TCRdb to between 2018 and 2020). The listed sequencing device is Illumina HiSeq 1500. Starting from the raw public reads, TCRdb applied fastp trimming at Q25, assembled clones with MiXCR and retained in-frame beta chains. Rows are combined by CDR3 protein, so each entry shows the most common genes and DNA. The sample table records around 180,000 distinct CDR3 sequences; approximately 28% of these occur just once. Approximately 31% of the sample is in the top ten clones. What was sequenced was PBMCs. The source is a human donor in good health (CMV status not recorded). Some clones in this sample may be carry-over from other donors' samples.

The J gene is TRBJ2-5, the V gene TRBV20-1; D is perhaps TRBD1 (5 bases). Trimming took 0 bases from V and 5 from J, leaving 13 bases between them. Germline CDR1 DFQATT, CDR2 SNEGSKA (reference sequence). The CDR3 loop spans 14 amino acids. CDR3 in DNA: TGCAGTGCTAGAGATCTATGGGGCCAGGAGACCCAGTACTTC. It specifies CSARDLWGQETQYF.

Concerning this clonotype itself: A read error is possible here, since a much larger clone lies one base away. The V call is TRBV7-4, the J call TRBJ1-3; D uncertain. Trimming took off 2 bases at V and 4 bases at J, with 3 bases between the two ends. The CDR3 has 12 amino acids. In germline, CDR1 is SGHVT, CDR2 SQSDAQ. The CDR3 DNA reads TGTGCCAGCAGCTTACAAGGAAACACCATATATTTT. Translated: CASSLQGNTIYF.

The V gene is TRBV12-3 or TRBV12-4, the J gene TRBJ1-2; no firm D call. The CDR3 has 13 residues. The V and J ends lost 5 bases and 8 bases respectively, with 15 bases between them. CDR3 nucleotides: TGTGCCAGCAGTCCCCAGACTACCGGAGGCTACACCTTC. Residues: CASSPQTTGGYTF.

The chain combines TRBV7-9 with TRBJ2-5, with no clear D. This CDR3 region has 13 residues. V was clipped by 1 base and J by 5 bases, with 8 bases between them. Per the germline V gene, CDR1 is SEHNR and CDR2 is FQNEAQ (reference sequence). The DNA for the CDR3 is TGTGCCAGCAGCTTAGGTGTAGGGGAGACCCAGTACTTC. Translating it yields CASSLGVGETQYF.

There are a few counts of this clonotype. V gene TRBV5-5 combines with J gene TRBJ1-2, with D possibly matching TRBD1 (5 bases). V was clipped by 0 bases and J by 6 bases, with 15 bases between them. CDR1 and CDR2 from the germline V gene are SGHKS and YYEKEE (reference sequence). CDR3 length equals 15 residues. CDR3 in amino acids: CASSLDGGEVDGYTF. The CDR3 bases are TGTGCCAGCAGCTTGGATGGAGGGGAAGTTGATGGCTACACCTTC.

The rearrangement uses TRBV20-1 and TRBJ1-2; the match to TRBD1 covers 7 bases. V was pared by 0 bases and J by 2 bases, with 6 bases of the junction left unmatched. CDR1 is DFQATT, CDR2 SNEGSKA, per germline (reference sequence). This CDR3 spans 15 amino acids. The CDR3 protein is CSARDARQGNYGYTF. DNA for the CDR3: TGCAGTGCTAGAGATGCGAGACAGGGAAACTATGGCTACACCTTC.

This clonotype appeared many times. This chain links TRBV7-2 with TRBJ1-3; unclear D gene. Per the germline V gene, CDR1 is SGHTA and CDR2 is FQGNSA. V shed 5 bases and J shed 7 bases, with 12 bases lying between them. This CDR3 comprises 13 residues. The CDR3: CASSLLSRNTIYF. CDR3 sequence (DNA): TGTGCCAGCAGCCTACTTAGTAGGAACACCATATATTTT.

The chain links TRBV7-2 to TRBJ1-3, with TRBD1 as a possible D gene (5 bases). CDR1 is SGHTA and CDR2 is FQGNSA in the germline V gene. V lost 1 base and J lost 3, with 10 bases in between. The CDR3 totals 15 residues. CDR3 bases: TGTGCCAGCAGCTTAGGAGGGGCGGGTGGAAACACCATATATTTT. It codes for CASSLGGAGGNTIYF.

J is TRBJ2-5 and V is TRBV7-2; D is possibly TRBD1 (6 bases). CDR1 is SGHTA and CDR2 is FQGNSA in the germline V gene. CDR3 length: 14 residues. Between the trimmed V and J ends, which lost 1 base and 3 bases, there was a span of 9 bases. The CDR3 loop is CASSLEGEKETQYF. The CDR3 DNA is TGTGCCAGCAGCTTAGAGGGGGAAAAAGAGACCCAGTACTTC.

This clonotype has just a few counts. The chain uses TRBV20-1 and TRBJ1-5; 9 bases map to TRBD1. Germline loops: CDR1 DFQATT, CDR2 SNEGSKA (reference sequence). J lost 6 bases, V lost 3 bases, and 9 bases had no gene match. The CDR3 is 15 residues long. The CDR3 is CSASLGQGITQPQHF. CDR3 coding DNA: TGCAGTGCTAGCCTTGGACAGGGGATTACTCAGCCCCAGCATTTT.

This clonotype came up a few times. The chain has TRBV7-6 and TRBJ2-1; D perhaps matches TRBD2 (6 bases). V lost 0 bases, J lost 10 bases, and 10 bases lay in between. From germline, CDR1 is SGHVS and CDR2 FNYEAQ. This CDR3 is 13 amino acids long. CDR3 amino acids: CASSLAGGGEQFF. Written as DNA, the CDR3 is TGTGCCAGCAGCTTAGCGGGGGGTGGGGAGCAGTTCTTC.

V gene TRBV20-1 combines with J gene TRBJ2-1; D is possibly TRBD2 (6 bases). CDR1 and CDR2 (germline): DFQATT, SNEGSKA (reference sequence). The V end was cut by 6 bases, the J end by 4 bases, with 19 bases between. The CDR3 totals 15 residues. CDR3 residues: CSASGLAIAYNEQFF. CDR3 DNA sequence: TGCAGTGCGAGTGGGCTAGCGATCGCATACAATGAGCAGTTCTTC.